This T cell receptor beta chain was recovered during a study of Ad26.COV2.S vaccination and SARS-CoV-2 variants. Study-wide background: Recipients of Ad26.COV2.S got it intramuscularly, once or twice 56 days apart.

Described treatment: around 19 received Ad26.COV2.S at low or high dose, single or two shots; about 5 received placebo; per-sample allocation not given. Specimen acquisition occurred on day 63 following the initial vaccine or placebo injection. Regarding this clone: Its antigen is unidentified.

From germline, CDR1 is SGHDT and CDR2 YYEEEE. This CDR3 spans 14 amino acids. V was clipped by 2 bases and J by 12 bases; unmatched bases: 9. Regarding the study as a whole: Vaccine recipients and placebo recipients showed similar non-spike TCR breadth.

TCRdb's copy holds only in-frame clones and misses some; the assay was immunoSEQ multiplex PCR. The data contain hundreds of thousands of clones, approximately 88% of them seen just once; the ten biggest clones take up 1.5%. The chain recombines TRBV5-6 with TRBJ2-1; 9 nucleotides line up with TRBD2. Material: peripheral blood, obtained in a trial of Ad26.COV2.S vaccine versus placebo. The TCR originated in a person aged 18 to 65 who received the Ad26.COV2.S COVID-19 vaccine or a placebo. The CDR3 region is CASSFSSGTLVQFF. The CDR3 DNA reads TGTGCCAGCAGCTTCTCTAGCGGGACGCTTGTGCAGTTCTTC.